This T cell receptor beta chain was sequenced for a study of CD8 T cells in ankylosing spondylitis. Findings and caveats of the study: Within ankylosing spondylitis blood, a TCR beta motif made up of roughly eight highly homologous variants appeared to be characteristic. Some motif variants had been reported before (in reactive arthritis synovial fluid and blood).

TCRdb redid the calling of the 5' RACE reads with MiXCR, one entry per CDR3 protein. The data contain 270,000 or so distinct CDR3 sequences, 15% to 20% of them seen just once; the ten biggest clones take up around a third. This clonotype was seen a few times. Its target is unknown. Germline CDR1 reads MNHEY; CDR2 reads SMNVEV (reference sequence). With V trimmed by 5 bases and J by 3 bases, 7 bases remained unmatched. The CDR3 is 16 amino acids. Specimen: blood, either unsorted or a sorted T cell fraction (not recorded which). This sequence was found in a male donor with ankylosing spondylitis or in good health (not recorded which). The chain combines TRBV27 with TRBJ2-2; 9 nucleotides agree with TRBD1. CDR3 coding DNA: TGTGCCAGCAGTACGGGACAGGGAGGTTACACCGGGGAGCTGTTTTTT. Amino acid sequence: CASSTGQGGYTGELFF.